A selection of T cell receptor beta chains follows, all from one sample in a study of response to subunit inactivated influenza vaccine. TCRdb itself ran the RT-PCR reads through MiXCR, one entry per CDR3 protein. The sample lists about 620,000 distinct CDR3 sequences; around 10% were seen once. The data were also submitted as part of a second study, on T cells expressing NK-cell markers.

Sequenced here: PBMCs from blood, sampled on the day of vaccination. These receptors were obtained from a man over 45 who received an inactivated influenza vaccine. The CDR3 runs from the conserved cysteine through the conserved F or W. D genes are given only for firm matches. Clone size is shown for a subset of rows, as once, few, many or a class of expanded clone.

NA	NA	TRBV20-1	TRBJ2-4	CSARGTSQYF	TGCAGTGCTAGAGGGACTTCCCAATACTTC
many	TRBD2	TRBV10-3	TRBJ2-7	CAIGTGLAGVDEQYF	TGTGCCATCGGGACGGGACTAGCGGGAGTAGACGAGCAGTACTTC
many	TRBD1	TRBV6-5	TRBJ1-1	CASSFDREAEAFF	TGTGCCAGCAGTTTCGACAGGGAGGCTGAAGCTTTCTTT
many	TRBD1	TRBV5-1	TRBJ1-1	CASSLEDRVENTEAFF	TGCGCCAGCAGCTTGGAAGACAGGGTAGAGAACACTGAAGCTTTCTTT
few	NA	TRBV20-1	TRBJ1-1	CSARPPQGMMAFF	TGCAGTGCTAGGCCCCCCCAGGGGATGATGGCTTTCTTT
few	NA	TRBV10-3	TRBJ2-7	CAIRTETTLYEQYF	TGTGCCATCAGGACTGAGACTACCCTCTACGAGCAGTACTTC
few	NA	TRBV25-1	TRBJ1-3	CASSEGRFSSGNTIYF	TGTGCCAGCAGTGAGGGACGTTTCAGCTCTGGAAACACCATATATTTT
NA	TRBD2	TRBV15	TRBJ2-1	CATRSRREGYNEQFF	TGTGCCACCAGGAGTCGGCGGGAGGGTTACAATGAGCAGTTCTTC
few	TRBD1	TRBV5-1	TRBJ2-1	CASTLIPGQGAGEQFF	TGCGCCAGCACCCTGATACCGGGACAGGGGGCAGGTGAGCAGTTCTTC
few	NA	TRBV10-3	TRBJ2-7	CAISQGTFDEQYF	TGTGCCATCAGCCAGGGTACATTCGACGAGCAGTACTTC
few	TRBD1	TRBV6-1	TRBJ2-5	CASTNRGRETQYF	TGTGCCAGCACTAACAGGGGGCGAGAGACCCAGTACTTC
NA	TRBD1	TRBV5-1	TRBJ1-6	CASSPYPGQRNSPLHF	TGCGCCAGCAGCCCCTATCCGGGACAGCGAAATTCACCCCTCCACTTT
few	TRBD2	TRBV10-2	TRBJ2-7	CASSASFLAGVGDYEQYF	TGCGCCAGCAGTGCGAGTTTTCTAGCGGGAGTAGGTGACTACGAGCAGTACTTC
few	TRBD1	TRBV4-3	TRBJ2-1	CASSQTLQGIAYNEQFF	TGCGCCAGCAGCCAGACCCTACAGGGGATCGCCTACAATGAGCAGTTCTTC
NA	TRBD2	TRBV6-1	TRBJ2-3	CASSTIAGGVTDTQYF	TGTGCCAGCAGTACCATAGCGGGAGGGGTGACAGATACGCAGTATTTT
many	NA	TRBV27	TRBJ2-3	CASSFRSGTDTQYF	TGTGCCAGCAGTTTTCGATCAGGGACAGATACGCAGTATTTT
NA	NA	TRBV7-9	TRBJ1-2	CASSPPGTYGNYGYTF	TGTGCCAGCAGCCCCCCGGGGACGTATGGAAACTATGGCTACACCTTC
few	TRBD2	TRBV2	TRBJ2-3	CASSWTSGPATDTQYF	TGTGCCAGCAGTTGGACTAGCGGGCCAGCCACAGATACGCAGTATTTT
many	NA	TRBV11-2	TRBJ1-5	CASSTDLNQPQHF	TGTGCCAGCAGCACCGACCTTAATCAGCCCCAGCATTTT
NA	TRBD1	TRBV27	TRBJ2-1	CASSLWGQGQNEQFF	TGTGCCAGCAGTTTATGGGGACAGGGGCAAAATGAGCAGTTCTTC
many	NA	TRBV3-1	TRBJ2-7	CASSQGLAYEQYF	TGTGCCAGCAGCCAAGGGCTAGCTTACGAGCAGTACTTC
NA	NA	TRBV29-1	TRBJ2-7	CSVVRQTEQYF	TGCAGCGTTGTACGCCAGACCGAGCAGTACTTC
many	NA	TRBV2	TRBJ1-5	CASSGRVSNQPQHF	TGTGCCAGCAGTGGGAGGGTCAGCAATCAGCCCCAGCATTTT
many	TRBD1	TRBV7-2	TRBJ2-7	CASSSGQGSSYEQYF	TGTGCCAGCAGCTCGGGACAGGGGAGCTCCTACGAGCAGTACTTC
few	TRBD2	TRBV2	TRBJ2-7	CASSEATGTSYEQYF	TGTGCCAGCAGTGAAGCTACCGGGACTAGCTACGAGCAGTACTTC
many	NA	TRBV7-2	TRBJ1-2	CASSLVRGSNYGYTF	TGTGCCAGCAGCTTAGTCCGGGGGTCCAACTATGGCTACACCTTC
NA	TRBD2	TRBV7-9	TRBJ2-3	CASSSTGLAWDTQYF	TGTGCCAGCAGCTCAACAGGACTAGCCTGGGATACGCAGTATTTT
many	TRBD2	TRBV4-3	TRBJ2-2	CASSRGLAGGPGELFF	TGCGCCAGCAGCCGAGGACTAGCGGGAGGCCCCGGGGAGCTGTTTTTT
NA	NA	TRBV10-2	TRBJ2-5	CASVSEHETQYF	TGCGCCAGCGTTTCCGAACACGAGACCCAGTACTTC
many	NA	TRBV5-1	TRBJ2-1	CASSLVGSGPNNEQFF	TGCGCCAGCAGCTTGGTTGGGAGCGGGCCTAACAATGAGCAGTTCTTC
NA	NA	TRBV5-1	TRBJ2-1	CASSGPGDEQFF	TGCGCCAGCAGCGGGCCTGGGGATGAGCAGTTCTTC
NA	TRBD1	TRBV6-5	TRBJ2-7	CASSYIQGDVEQYF	TGTGCCAGCAGTTACATTCAGGGGGATGTCGAGCAGTACTTC
few	TRBD1	TRBV28	TRBJ1-2	CASSISPGQGTYGYTF	TGTGCCAGCAGTATCTCGCCGGGACAGGGAACCTATGGCTACACCTTC
few	NA	TRBV4-2	TRBJ2-3	CASSRQWGASTDTQYF	TGTGCCAGCAGCCGCCAATGGGGCGCTAGCACAGATACGCAGTATTTT
few	NA	TRBV25-1	TRBJ2-1	CASSDTRGSSYNEQFF	TGTGCCAGCAGTGATACCCGTGGCAGCTCCTACAATGAGCAGTTCTTC
NA	TRBD2	TRBV5-1	TRBJ2-7	CASRGGVGSPSYEQYF	TGCGCCAGCAGGGGGGGGGTAGGGTCCCCCTCCTACGAGCAGTACTTC
NA	TRBD1	TRBV7-2	TRBJ1-4	CASSFDRGSKKLFF	TGTGCCAGCAGCTTTGACAGGGGATCGAAAAAACTGTTTTTT
many	TRBD2	TRBV3-1	TRBJ2-1	CASSPRTSGVYNEQFF	TGTGCCAGCAGCCCGCGGACTAGCGGGGTCTACAATGAGCAGTTCTTC
NA	NA	TRBV4-3	TRBJ2-3	CASSQDSRGGADTQYF	TGCGCCAGCAGCCAAGATTCGAGAGGGGGGGCAGATACGCAGTATTTT
NA	TRBD2	TRBV7-2	TRBJ2-1	CASSFVREAQFF	TGTGCCAGCAGCTTTGTGCGGGAGGCCCAGTTCTTC
few	NA	TRBV5-1	TRBJ1-1	CASNRGSTNTEAFF	TGCGCCAGCAACCGAGGCAGTACCAACACTGAAGCTTTCTTT